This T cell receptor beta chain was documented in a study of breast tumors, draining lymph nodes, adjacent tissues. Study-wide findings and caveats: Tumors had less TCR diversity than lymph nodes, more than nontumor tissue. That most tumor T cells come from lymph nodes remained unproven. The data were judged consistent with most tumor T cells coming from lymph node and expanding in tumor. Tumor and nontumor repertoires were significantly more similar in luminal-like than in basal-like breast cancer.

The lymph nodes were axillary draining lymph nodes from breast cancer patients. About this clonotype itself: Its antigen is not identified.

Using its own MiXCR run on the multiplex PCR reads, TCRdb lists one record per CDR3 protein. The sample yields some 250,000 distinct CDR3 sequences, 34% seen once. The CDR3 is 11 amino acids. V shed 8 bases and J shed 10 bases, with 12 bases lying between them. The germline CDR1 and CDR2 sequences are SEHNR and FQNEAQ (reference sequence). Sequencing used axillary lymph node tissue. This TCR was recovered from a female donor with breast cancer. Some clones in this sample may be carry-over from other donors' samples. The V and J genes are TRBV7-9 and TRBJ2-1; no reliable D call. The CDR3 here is CASSPSDEQFF. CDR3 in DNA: TGTGCCAGCTCCCCCAGCGACGAGCAGTTCTTC.